This is a list of T cell receptor beta chains from one sample in a study of neurological immune-mediated disorders. One entry per CDR3 protein results from TCRdb running MiXCR on the 5' RACE reads. The sample has 66,000 or so distinct CDR3 sequences, around 5.2% seen once; the top ten hold approximately 2.8%. The sample was PBMCs. These receptors all stem from a woman in her 30s with multiple sclerosis. CDR3s leave out the opening cysteine and the closing phenylalanine or tryptophan. The order of the fields is J gene, V gene, CDR3 protein.

TRBJ2-7	TRBV2	ASTLKDLPYEQY
TRBJ2-1	TRBV3-1	ASTGQGFNEQF
TRBJ2-1	TRBV5-1	ASSRPGDYNEQF
TRBJ2-2	TRBV5-5	ASSLDVGVLTGELF
TRBJ2-3	TRBV7-8	ASSLMDENLSTDTQY
TRBJ2-3	TRBV7-2	ASSLGRGGRTSTDTQY
TRBJ2-2	TRBV7-6	ASSSQFGGGELF
TRBJ1-2	TRBV5-1	ASSQGQINYDYT
TRBJ2-1	TRBV20-1	SDRPGQGAGEQF
TRBJ1-2	TRBV5-1	ASSLEGTDHYGYT
TRBJ2-7	TRBV20-1	SAMGGQDRSEQY
TRBJ2-3	TRBV12-3/TRBV12-4	ASCLGTSGGDTQY
TRBJ1-2	TRBV10-3	AISAAGDYGYT
TRBJ1-2	TRBV3-1	ASSQERWLPGYGYT
TRBJ1-5	TRBV6-5	ASSHRPGGNQPQH
TRBJ1-4	TRBV7-8	ASSLNRGREKLF
TRBJ2-2	TRBV27	ASSTGTGVGELF